This is a list of T cell receptor beta chains from one sample in a study of cytomegalovirus exposure and HLA in healthy donors. Some clones are missing from TCRdb's copy, which holds only in-frame ones; the method was immunoSEQ multiplex PCR. The sample has 150,000 or so clones; 70% to 80% are singletons. Sequenced: PBMCs. The receptors come from a woman aged 40 to 50 in good health and CMV-seronegative. Each CDR3 is given with its conserved first and last residue. D genes are given only for firm matches. A clone size is listed for some rows: how often the clone was seen (once, few, many), or a class if it is expanded.

D gene: TRBD1
V gene: TRBV18
clone size: .
J gene: TRBJ1-1
CDR3 protein: CASSPTGGNTEAFF
CDR3 DNA: TGTGCCAGCTCACCCACAGGGGGGAACACTGAAGCTTTCTTT

D gene: TRBD1
V gene: TRBV28
clone size: few
J gene: TRBJ1-2
CDR3 protein: CASTRGQGTYGYTF
CDR3 DNA: TGTGCCAGCACCCGCGGACAGGGGACATATGGCTACACCTTC

D gene: .
V gene: TRBV30
clone size: .
J gene: TRBJ1-4
CDR3 protein: CAWSLTGGGQNEKLFF
CDR3 DNA: TGTGCCTGGAGTCTTACCGGGGGGGGGCAAAATGAAAAACTGTTTTTT

D gene: TRBD1
V gene: TRBV28
clone size: .
J gene: TRBJ1-2
CDR3 protein: CASSFPPQQGARGYTF
CDR3 DNA: TGTGCCAGCAGTTTCCCCCCACAACAGGGGGCGAGGGGCTACACCTTC

D gene: .
V gene: TRBV30
clone size: .
J gene: TRBJ2-3
CDR3 protein: CAWRGAISTDTQYF
CDR3 DNA: TGTGCCTGGAGAGGAGCGATAAGCACAGATACGCAGTATTTT

D gene: .
V gene: TRBV30
clone size: .
J gene: TRBJ1-3
CDR3 protein: CAWAISGNTIYF
CDR3 DNA: TGTGCCTGGGCTATCTCTGGAAACACCATATATTTT

D gene: TRBD1
V gene: TRBV2
clone size: .
J gene: TRBJ1-2
CDR3 protein: CASRIQGAYGYTF
CDR3 DNA: TGTGCCAGCAGAATACAGGGGGCCTATGGCTACACCTTC

D gene: .
V gene: TRBV9
clone size: few
J gene: TRBJ1-1
CDR3 protein: CASSVVGQGGEAFF
CDR3 DNA: TGTGCCAGCAGCGTAGTAGGCCAGGGAGGGGAAGCTTTCTTT

D gene: .
V gene: TRBV29-1
clone size: .
J gene: TRBJ2-2
CDR3 protein: CSVGKTGNTGELFF
CDR3 DNA: TGCAGCGTTGGCAAGACAGGGAACACCGGGGAGCTGTTTTTT

D gene: .
V gene: TRBV6-6
clone size: few
J gene: TRBJ1-2
CDR3 protein: CASSPTHGSDYGYTF
CDR3 DNA: TGTGCCAGCAGCCCCACCCACGGCAGCGACTATGGCTACACCTTC

D gene: .
V gene: TRBV11-3
clone size: once
J gene: TRBJ2-7
CDR3 protein: CASRSERQGYEQYF
CDR3 DNA: TGTGCCAGCAGGTCGGAGAGGCAGGGGTACGAGCAGTACTTC

D gene: .
V gene: TRBV2
clone size: .
J gene: TRBJ2-6
CDR3 protein: CASSDGGSGANVLTF
CDR3 DNA: TGTGCCAGCAGTGACGGTGGCTCTGGGGCCAACGTCCTGACTTTC

D gene: TRBD2
V gene: TRBV6-5
clone size: .
J gene: TRBJ2-2
CDR3 protein: CASNPTSGSAGELFF
CDR3 DNA: TGTGCCAGCAACCCCACCAGCGGGAGTGCCGGGGAGCTGTTTTTT

D gene: .
V gene: TRBV11-2
clone size: .
J gene: TRBJ2-5
CDR3 protein: CASGAAPETQYF
CDR3 DNA: TGTGCCAGCGGGGCGGCTCCGGAGACCCAGTACTTC

D gene: TRBD2
V gene: TRBV19
clone size: .
J gene: TRBJ2-2
CDR3 protein: CASSMIIGASGIGTGELFF
CDR3 DNA: TGTGCCAGTAGTATGATAATCGGGGCTAGCGGGATTGGAACCGGGGAGCTGTTTTTT

D gene: .
V gene: TRBV2
clone size: .
J gene: TRBJ1-4
CDR3 protein: CASSDLGRRELFF
CDR3 DNA: TGTGCCAGCAGTGATCTGGGGAGGCGGGAACTGTTTTTT

D gene: .
V gene: TRBV9
clone size: .
J gene: TRBJ2-5
CDR3 protein: CASSVTGGRAETQYF
CDR3 DNA: TGTGCCAGCAGCGTAACAGGTGGCCGGGCGGAGACCCAGTACTTC

D gene: TRBD1
V gene: TRBV6-1
clone size: .
J gene: TRBJ1-1
CDR3 protein: CASSDPRAGTGNEAFF
CDR3 DNA: TGTGCCAGCAGTGACCCAAGGGCCGGGACAGGGAACGAAGCTTTCTTT

D gene: TRBD2
V gene: TRBV7-3
clone size: few
J gene: TRBJ2-1
CDR3 protein: CASSRGGLATDEQFF
CDR3 DNA: TGTGCCAGCAGCCGCGGGGGACTAGCGACCGATGAGCAGTTCTTC

D gene: TRBD1
V gene: TRBV5-1
clone size: once
J gene: TRBJ2-2
CDR3 protein: CASSGRGLGTGELFF
CDR3 DNA: TGCGCCAGCAGCGGCAGGGGGCTGGGCACCGGGGAGCTGTTTTTT

D gene: .
V gene: TRBV6-5
clone size: few
J gene: TRBJ1-1
CDR3 protein: CASSYSAGLNTEAFF
CDR3 DNA: TGTGCCAGCAGTTACTCGGCAGGTCTGAACACTGAAGCTTTCTTT

D gene: TRBD2
V gene: TRBV25-1
clone size: .
J gene: TRBJ2-7
CDR3 protein: CASSEPSGVYEQYF
CDR3 DNA: TGTGCCAGCAGTGAGCCTAGCGGGGTCTACGAGCAGTACTTC

D gene: .
V gene: TRBV2
clone size: .
J gene: TRBJ2-3
CDR3 protein: CASSDSGTDTQYF
CDR3 DNA: TGTGCCAGCAGTGACTCGGGTACAGATACGCAGTATTTT

D gene: .
V gene: TRBV2
clone size: .
J gene: TRBJ1-2
CDR3 protein: CASSDQGHYGYTF
CDR3 DNA: TGTGCCAGCAGTGATCAGGGACATTATGGCTACACCTTC

D gene: TRBD1
V gene: TRBV6-1
clone size: .
J gene: TRBJ2-7
CDR3 protein: CASSTGGGIDEQYF
CDR3 DNA: TGTGCCAGCAGTACAGGGGGAGGTATAGACGAGCAGTACTTC

D gene: .
V gene: TRBV5-1
clone size: .
J gene: TRBJ2-3
CDR3 protein: CASSLGTSDTQYF
CDR3 DNA: TGCGCCAGCAGCTTGGGTACATCAGATACGCAGTATTTT

D gene: TRBD2
V gene: TRBV9
clone size: few
J gene: TRBJ2-5
CDR3 protein: CASSVVSGRGRETQYF
CDR3 DNA: TGTGCCAGCAGCGTAGTTAGCGGGAGAGGTCGAGAGACCCAGTACTTC

D gene: .
V gene: TRBV15
clone size: .
J gene: TRBJ1-2
CDR3 protein: CATSSTPPIGYTF
CDR3 DNA: TGTGCCACCAGCAGTACCCCCCCTATAGGCTACACCTTC

D gene: .
V gene: TRBV11-2
clone size: .
J gene: TRBJ2-7
CDR3 protein: CASSPGVLSYEQYF
CDR3 DNA: TGTGCCAGCAGCCCAGGGGTACTGTCGTACGAGCAGTACTTC

D gene: TRBD2
V gene: TRBV7-2
clone size: once
J gene: TRBJ2-2
CDR3 protein: CASSPRLAETGELFF
CDR3 DNA: TGTGCCAGCAGCCCTCGACTAGCGGAGACCGGGGAGCTGTTTTTT

D gene: .
V gene: TRBV5-4
clone size: few
J gene: TRBJ1-2
CDR3 protein: CASSLGHGEGYTF
CDR3 DNA: TGTGCCAGCAGCTTGGGGCACGGGGAAGGCTACACCTTC

D gene: .
V gene: TRBV30
clone size: few
J gene: TRBJ1-1
CDR3 protein: CAWGGLSRLF
CDR3 DNA: TGTGCCTGGGGGGGGTTAAGTCGACTTTTT

D gene: .
V gene: TRBV5-6
clone size: .
J gene: TRBJ1-1
CDR3 protein: CASSLERGRTEAFF
CDR3 DNA: TGTGCCAGCAGCTTGGAAAGAGGCCGCACTGAAGCTTTCTTT

D gene: TRBD1
V gene: TRBV27
clone size: .
J gene: TRBJ1-2
CDR3 protein: CASTSGTGGSQPGGYTF
CDR3 DNA: TGTGCCAGCACCTCCGGGACAGGGGGTTCCCAGCCAGGAGGCTACACCTTC

D gene: TRBD1
V gene: TRBV30
clone size: few
J gene: TRBJ1-4
CDR3 protein: CAWSTQGGVEKLFF
CDR3 DNA: TGTGCCTGGAGCACACAGGGGGGAGTTGAAAAACTGTTTTTT

D gene: .
V gene: TRBV6-1
clone size: few
J gene: TRBJ2-1
CDR3 protein: CASSPISEGEQFF
CDR3 DNA: TGTGCCAGCAGTCCCATTAGCGAAGGTGAGCAGTTCTTC

D gene: .
V gene: TRBV5-1
clone size: .
J gene: TRBJ2-1
CDR3 protein: CASSPRREYYNEQFF
CDR3 DNA: TGCGCCAGCAGCCCCCGACGGGAGTACTACAATGAGCAGTTCTTC

D gene: .
V gene: TRBV5-1
clone size: .
J gene: TRBJ2-1
CDR3 protein: CASSLIVGNEQFF
CDR3 DNA: TGCGCCAGCAGCCTCATAGTCGGGAATGAGCAGTTCTTC

D gene: .
V gene: TRBV15
clone size: .
J gene: TRBJ1-5
CDR3 protein: CATSREKGVGQPQHF
CDR3 DNA: TGTGCCACCAGCAGAGAAAAGGGAGTAGGGCAGCCCCAGCATTTT

D gene: .
V gene: TRBV18
clone size: .
J gene: TRBJ1-1
CDR3 protein: CASSPPRGKTEAFF
CDR3 DNA: TGTGCCAGCTCACCACCTAGGGGGAAGACTGAAGCTTTCTTT

D gene: TRBD2
V gene: TRBV4-2
clone size: .
J gene: TRBJ2-7
CDR3 protein: CASSQVSSGRGLREQYF
CDR3 DNA: TGTGCCAGCAGCCAAGTGTCTAGCGGGAGGGGACTTAGAGAGCAGTACTTC

D gene: TRBD2
V gene: TRBV30
clone size: .
J gene: TRBJ2-1
CDR3 protein: CAWSSGTSGYNEQFF
CDR3 DNA: TGTGCCTGGAGTTCGGGGACTAGCGGGTACAATGAGCAGTTCTTC

D gene: TRBD1
V gene: TRBV29-1
clone size: .
J gene: TRBJ1-1
CDR3 protein: CSSHRGLAEAFF
CDR3 DNA: TGCAGCTCTCACAGGGGGCTAGCTGAAGCTTTCTTT

D gene: TRBD2
V gene: TRBV9
clone size: .
J gene: TRBJ2-1
CDR3 protein: CASSFGLGDNEQFF
CDR3 DNA: TGTGCCAGCAGCTTCGGACTAGGCGACAATGAGCAGTTCTTC

D gene: .
V gene: TRBV4-1
clone size: .
J gene: TRBJ2-7
CDR3 protein: CASSQDLTSYEQYF
CDR3 DNA: TGCGCCAGCAGCCAAGATCTAACTAGCTACGAGCAGTACTTC

D gene: TRBD1
V gene: TRBV7-9
clone size: .
J gene: TRBJ1-2
CDR3 protein: CASSSPDRGHGYTF
CDR3 DNA: TGTGCCAGCAGCTCACCCGACAGGGGCCATGGCTACACCTTC

D gene: .
V gene: TRBV25-1
clone size: once
J gene: TRBJ1-4
CDR3 protein: CASSDGGLGEKLFF
CDR3 DNA: TGTGCCAGCAGTGATGGCGGGCTCGGGGAAAAACTGTTTTTT

D gene: TRBD2
V gene: TRBV10-3
clone size: few
J gene: TRBJ2-1
CDR3 protein: CAISPGLAEETPYNEQFF
CDR3 DNA: TGTGCCATCAGTCCGGGACTAGCGGAAGAGACACCCTACAATGAGCAGTTCTTC

D gene: TRBD2
V gene: TRBV6-5
clone size: .
J gene: TRBJ2-2
CDR3 protein: CASSLQRDLATGELFF
CDR3 DNA: TGTGCCAGCAGTTTACAGCGGGATCTGGCTACCGGGGAGCTGTTTTTT

D gene: TRBD1
V gene: TRBV19
clone size: .
J gene: TRBJ2-5
CDR3 protein: CASSRTGGRETQYF
CDR3 DNA: TGTGCCAGTAGTAGGACAGGGGGCCGAGAGACCCAGTACTTC

D gene: .
V gene: TRBV7-6
clone size: .
J gene: TRBJ1-1
CDR3 protein: CASSLVGDTEAFF
CDR3 DNA: TGTGCCAGCAGCTTAGTAGGGGACACTGAAGCTTTCTTT

D gene: .
V gene: TRBV27
clone size: .
J gene: TRBJ2-1
CDR3 protein: CASSPLSASSYNEQFF
CDR3 DNA: TGTGCCAGCAGTCCTCTTAGCGCTAGCTCCTACAATGAGCAGTTCTTC

D gene: .
V gene: TRBV19
clone size: .
J gene: TRBJ1-1
CDR3 protein: CASSIGDYTEAFF
CDR3 DNA: TGTGCCAGTAGTATTGGGGACTACACTGAAGCTTTCTTT

D gene: .
V gene: TRBV6-1
clone size: .
J gene: TRBJ1-2
CDR3 protein: CASTYLQEYGYTF
CDR3 DNA: TGTGCCAGCACCTATCTACAGGAGTATGGCTACACCTTC

D gene: .
V gene: TRBV7-6
clone size: .
J gene: TRBJ2-2
CDR3 protein: CASSSSRVINTGELFF
CDR3 DNA: TGTGCCAGCAGCTCCTCCAGGGTTATAAACACCGGGGAGCTGTTTTTT

D gene: .
V gene: TRBV18
clone size: .
J gene: TRBJ1-4
CDR3 protein: CASSPRRDQGEKLFF
CDR3 DNA: TGTGCCAGCTCACCACGCCGGGACCAGGGGGAAAAACTGTTTTTT

D gene: TRBD2
V gene: TRBV30
clone size: .
J gene: TRBJ2-1
CDR3 protein: CAWSVRLAVDNEQFF
CDR3 DNA: TGTGCCTGGAGTGTGAGACTAGCGGTTGACAATGAGCAGTTCTTC

D gene: TRBD2
V gene: TRBV19
clone size: .
J gene: TRBJ2-3
CDR3 protein: CASSTVGLAGADTQYF
CDR3 DNA: TGTGCCAGTAGTACCGTGGGACTAGCGGGAGCAGATACGCAGTATTTT